Sequencing of this T cell receptor (beta chain) was carried out in a study of CD8 T cells in ankylosing spondylitis. Study-wide results and caveats: A motif in TCR beta, a set of 8 or 9 highly homologous variants, appeared characteristic of ankylosing spondylitis blood.

Libraries of TCR beta came from quantitative 5'-RACE with molecular barcodes. TCRdb passed the 5' RACE reads through MiXCR, listing each CDR3 protein once. The sample holds 300,000 to 400,000 distinct CDR3 sequences, under 25% seen once. Regarding this clonotype: Its antigen is as yet unknown.

V was pared by 4 bases and J by 7 bases, with 10 bases of the junction left unmatched. In germline, CDR1 is MNHEY, CDR2 SMNVEV (reference sequence). CDR3 length: 15 amino acids. The receptor comes from a male donor with ankylosing spondylitis. The chain uses TRBV27 and TRBJ2-1; 7 bases fit TRBD1. The sample was blood, either unsorted or a sorted T cell fraction (not recorded which). CDR3 nucleotides: TGTGCCAGCAGTTCCAGACAGGGCATAGGGAATGAGCAGTTCTTC. Its translation: CASSSRQGIGNEQFF.